This paragraph covers one T cell receptor (beta chain) sequence. The data originate from a study of T-cell reconstitution after alpha-beta-depleted transplantation in children. TCRbeta library construction was performed incorporating unique molecular identifiers. From the PCR reads, TCRdb called clonotypes with MiXCR, one entry per CDR3 protein. The data hold about 610,000 distinct CDR3 sequences, with over 9.5% observed a single time. The ends were cut back, 7 bases at V and 1 base at J, with 10 bases in the middle. The CDR3 spans 13 residues. Germline V gene sequence: CDR1 MGHDK, CDR2 SYGVNS. The TCR sequence derives from a human donor who donated a stem cell graft to a child with acute myeloid leukemia. Source: PBMCs from the stem cell graft donor, taken from the stem cell graft. The genes are TRBV25-1 and TRBJ1-1; no definite D call. The CDR3 DNA sequence: TGTGCCAGCACCCCGCTGGGGAACACTGAAGCTTTCTTT. This encodes CASTPLGNTEAFF.